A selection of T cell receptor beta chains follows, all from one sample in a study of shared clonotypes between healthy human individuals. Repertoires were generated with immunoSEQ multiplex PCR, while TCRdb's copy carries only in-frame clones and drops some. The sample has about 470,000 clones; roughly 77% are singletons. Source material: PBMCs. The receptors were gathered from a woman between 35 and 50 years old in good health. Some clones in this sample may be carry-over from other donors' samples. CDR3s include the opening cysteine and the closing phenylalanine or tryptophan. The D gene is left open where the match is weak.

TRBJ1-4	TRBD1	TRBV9	CASSVAGTGSEKLFF
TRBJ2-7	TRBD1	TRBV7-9	CASSLWDRQSSYEQYF
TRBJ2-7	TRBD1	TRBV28	CASSHRGQQYF
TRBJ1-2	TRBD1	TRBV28	CASSPPGQFYGYTF
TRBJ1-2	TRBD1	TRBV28	CASSTGAPDGYTF
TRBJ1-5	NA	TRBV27	CASSPGDSNQPQHF
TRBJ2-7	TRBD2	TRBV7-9	CASSLAQGSGGTYEQYF
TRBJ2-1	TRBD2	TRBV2	CASSGVLAWNEQFF
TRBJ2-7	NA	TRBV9	CASSVEGTGEQYF
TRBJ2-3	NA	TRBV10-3	CAISDQKPTDTQYF
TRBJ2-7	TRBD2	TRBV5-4	CASSLARLAGVNEQYF
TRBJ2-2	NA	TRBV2	CASSEYRVSGELFF
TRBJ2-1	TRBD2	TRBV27	CASRLGLAAYNEQFF
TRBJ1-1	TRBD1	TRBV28	CASTWDRGRQVLEAFF
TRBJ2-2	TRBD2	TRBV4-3	CASSQDRLLAGGRAGELFF
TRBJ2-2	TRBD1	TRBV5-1	CASSLTGSTANTGELFF
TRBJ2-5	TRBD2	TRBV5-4	CASGRSGGHQETQYF